One sample yielded the 32 T cell receptor beta chains listed below, sequenced in a study of Graves' ophthalmopathy and Graves' hyperthyroidism. The TCR beta CDR3 regions underwent amplification from RNA transcripts. Scientists carried out first-round RT-PCR using HTBI primers and then a second-round multiplex PCR. TCRdb processed the multiplex PCR reads anew with MiXCR; each CDR3 protein has one entry. The table has over a million distinct CDR3 sequences, about 40% seen once. The material sequenced was peripheral blood or thyroid tissue (not recorded which). The source of these receptors is an adult man with Graves' hyperthyroidism.

The CDR3 DNA follows: TGTGCCAGCAGTTCGTCAGGGACAACTAATGAAAAACTGTTTTTT. It translates to CASSSSGTTNEKLFF. The gene calls are TRBV6-5 and TRBJ1-4; maybe TRBD1 (5 bases). Germline CDR1 reads MNHEY; CDR2 reads SVGAGI. CDR3 length: 15 amino acids. V gave up 4 bases and J gave up 0 bases, with 9 bases separating them.

This clonotype was found a few times. The chain joins TRBV28 to TRBJ2-7, with a weak D call TRBD2 (5 bases). The CDR3 extends over 15 amino acids. V dropped 6 bases and J dropped 4 bases, with 19 bases sitting between them. Germline V gene data show CDR1 as MDHEN and CDR2 as SYDVKM. In nucleotides, the CDR3 is TGTGCCAGCAGGGCTCCTACGGGGATCGGGTACGAGCAGTACTTC. Translating gives CASRAPTGIGYEQYF. The full variable domain, rest sourced from reference TRBV28 and TRBJ2-7, is DVKVTQSSRYLVKRTGEKVFLECVQDMDHENMFWYRQDPGLGLRLIYFSYDVKMKEKGDIPEGYSVSREKKERFSLILESASTNQTSMYLCASRAPTGIGYEQYFGPGTRLTVT.

With respect to this clonotype: Just one base apart from a much larger clone, this may be a read error. This chain links TRBV2 with TRBJ2-7; 8 bases are a match to TRBD2. CDR3 length: 13 amino acids. The trim removed 6 bases at V and 3 bases at J, leaving 4 bases unmatched. Germline V gene lookup returns CDR1 SNHLY and CDR2 FYNNEI. The CDR3 DNA sequence: TGTGCCAGCAGGACTAGCGCGCTCTACGAGCAGTACTTC. Residues: CASRTSALYEQYF.

There are many counts of this clonotype. The chain has TRBV4-1 and TRBJ1-2; TRBD1 matches 9 bases. V dropped 4 bases and J dropped 6; count of bases not matched to a gene: 12. CDR3 length: 16 residues. Looked up from germline, CDR1 is MGHRA and CDR2 is YSYEKL. The CDR3 sequence is CASSLAEGTGLDGYTF. The CDR3 bases are TGCGCCAGCAGCCTAGCCGAAGGGACAGGGCTGGATGGCTACACCTTC.

This clonotype was seen ten or more times. The chain combines TRBV7-9 with TRBJ2-7, with a possible D match to TRBD2 (6 bases). This CDR3 contains 16 residues. V dropped 5 bases and J dropped 4 bases, with 21 bases sitting between them. CDR1 and CDR2 (germline): SEHNR, FQNEAQ (reference sequence). The CDR3 DNA is TGTGCCAGCAGCATTGGAGGGGCAGGGAGACATTACGAGCAGTACTTC. It yields the protein CASSIGGAGRHYEQYF.

The sample holds many counts of this clonotype. The chain is built from TRBV10-1 and TRBJ2-7; TRBD1 might be the D (6 bases). The V gene's germline CDR1 is WNHNN and CDR2 SYGVQD (reference sequence). V lost 5 bases and J lost 2, with 13 bases in between. This CDR3 region has 14 residues. The CDR3 spells CASSSGAVAYEQYF. The CDR3 DNA is TGCGCCAGCAGTTCAGGGGCCGTAGCCTACGAGCAGTACTTC.

For the CDR3, the DNA is TGTGCCACCAGCAGCCAAGAACGATACCAAGAGACCCAGTACTTC. Translation gives CATSSQERYQETQYF. V gene TRBV15 combines with J gene TRBJ2-5; D unclear. Trimming took off 3 bases at V and 0 bases at J, with 11 bases between the two ends. Per germline, CDR1 LNHNV and CDR2 YYDKDF (reference sequence). The CDR3 runs to 15 residues.

The chain joins TRBV19 to TRBJ2-7; D is uncertain. This CDR3 contains 14 residues. The V end was cut by 5 bases, the J end by 0 bases, with 11 bases between. Germline lookup yields CDR1 LNHDA and CDR2 SQIVND (reference sequence). The CDR3 sequence: CASSLTTISYEQYF. The CDR3 coding sequence is TGTGCCAGTAGTCTGACGACGATCTCCTACGAGCAGTACTTC.

J is TRBJ1-4 and V is TRBV28; D is undetermined. The CDR3 is 14 amino acids. The germline CDR1 and CDR2 sequences are MDHEN and SYDVKM. Trimming removed 8 bases at V and 10 bases at J, with 20 bases between. The CDR3 region is CASRTHGIGAKLFF. The CDR3 coding sequence is TGTGCCAGCCGAACGCACGGCATTGGTGCAAAACTGTTTTTT.

This clonotype came up many times. The chain combines TRBV19 with TRBJ2-7, with 10 bases lining up with TRBD1. CDR3 size: 13 residues. V lost 3 bases to trimming and J lost 9 bases; unmatched junction nucleotides: 5. The germline V gene encodes CDR1 LNHDA and CDR2 SQIVND (reference sequence). CDR3 residues: CASSMSDRGSQYF. CDR3 DNA sequence: TGTGCCAGTAGTATGTCGGACAGGGGGTCGCAGTACTTC. Based on the CDR3 plus reference TRBV19 and TRBJ2-7, the full variable domain is DGGITQSPKYLFRKEGQNVTLSCEQNLNHDAMYWYRQDPGQGLRLIYYSQIVNDFQKGDIAEGYSVSREKKESFPLTVTSAQKNPTAFYLCASSMSDRGSQYFGPGTRLTVT.

This clonotype was counted only a few times. The chain employs TRBV7-8 and TRBJ2-6; D is possibly TRBD2 (5 bases). Germline CDR1 is SGHVS and CDR2 is FQNEAQ. V lost 5 bases to trimming and J lost 9 bases, with 8 bases between them. CDR3 length equals 12 residues. DNA of the CDR3: TGTGCCAGCAGCAACCGGGACAACGTCCTGACTTTC. This translates into CASSNRDNVLTF.

This clonotype was counted only a few times. This sequence joins TRBV29-1 and TRBJ1-1; D might be TRBD1 (5 bases). CDR3 size: 13 residues. Germline values: CDR1 SQVTM, CDR2 ANQGSEA. Trimming removed 1 base at V and 6 bases at J, with 12 bases between. For the CDR3, the DNA is TGCAGCGTTGAAGGAACAGGCATCTCTGAAGCTTTCTTT. Amino acids: CSVEGTGISEAFF.

The sample holds a few counts of this clonotype. This sequence may be a read error, since a much larger clone differs from it by one base. This chain connects TRBV7-2 to TRBJ2-6; TRBD1 might be the D (5 bases). Per germline, CDR1 SGHTA and CDR2 FQGNSA. The CDR3 totals 17 residues. The CDR3 sequence: CAGSLGVSGTGANVLTF. CDR3 nucleotides: TGTGCCGGCAGCTTAGGGGTCAGTGGAACTGGGGCCAACGTCCTGACTTTC. Together with reference TRBV7-2 and TRBJ2-6, the CDR3 gives the full variable domain: GAGVSQSPSNKVTEKGKDVELRCDPISGHTALYWYRQSLGQGLEFLIYFQGNSAPDKSGLPSDRFSAERTGGSVSTLTIQRTQQEDSAVYLCAGSLGVSGTGANVLTFGAGSRLTVL.

The J gene is TRBJ1-6, the V gene TRBV6-2 or TRBV6-3; D not certain. The CDR3 runs to 15 residues. V gave up 10 bases and J gave up 0 bases, with 13 bases separating them. Germline assignment: CDR1 MNHEY and CDR2 SVGEGT. This CDR3 reads CATTRGSSYNSPLHF. The CDR3 DNA is TGTGCCACGACGCGGGGTAGCTCCTATAATTCACCCCTCCACTTT.

The CDR3 spells CASSTGTSSPSYEQYF. The CDR3 DNA follows: TGTGCCAGCAGCACAGGGACTAGCAGCCCCAGCTACGAGCAGTACTTC. The J gene is TRBJ2-7, the V gene TRBV9, with TRBD2 identical over 9 bases. CDR3 length equals 16 residues. Trimming took 4 bases from V and 3 from J; bases not matched to a gene: 11. Germline V gene lookup returns CDR1 SGDLS and CDR2 YYNGEE.

The chain has TRBV15 and TRBJ2-3; tentative D call: TRBD2 (6 bases). Germline V gives CDR1 LNHNV, CDR2 YYDKDF (reference sequence). The CDR3 runs to 14 residues. Between the trimmed V and J ends, which lost 8 bases and 5 bases, there was a span of 17 bases. This chain's CDR3 is CATYSGLRGDTQYF. Here the CDR3 DNA reads TGTGCCACCTATAGCGGTCTACGTGGAGATACGCAGTATTTT.

There are many counts of this clonotype. The chain recombines TRBV29-1 with TRBJ1-1; possibly TRBD1 for D (6 bases). The V gene's germline CDR1 is SQVTM and CDR2 ANQGSEA. This CDR3 has 12 residues. Trimming removed 7 bases at V and 5 bases at J, with 14 bases between. The CDR3 loop is CSADRSGTEAFF. The CDR3, as DNA: TGCAGCGCTGACAGGTCGGGAACTGAAGCTTTCTTT.

This clonotype was seen a handful of times. The rearrangement joins TRBV12-3 or TRBV12-4 to TRBJ2-7, with unresolved D. The CDR3 is 14 amino acids. The V end was cut by 2 bases, the J end by 2 bases, with 10 bases between. This chain's CDR3 is CASSLYYGTYEQYF. CDR3 nucleotide sequence: TGTGCCAGCAGTTTATACTACGGTACCTACGAGCAGTACTTC.

There are many counts of this clonotype. The V and J genes are TRBV19 and TRBJ1-5; 7 bases are shared with TRBD1. The ends lost 4 bases at V and 4 bases at J; junction bases unmatched: 4. Germline loops: CDR1 LNHDA, CDR2 SQIVND (reference sequence). The CDR3 is 14 residues long. The CDR3 is CASSTTGRNQPQHF. DNA for the CDR3: TGTGCCAGTAGTACGACAGGGCGGAATCAGCCCCAGCATTTT.

This clonotype showed up many times. The chain recombines TRBV15 with TRBJ1-1; no clear D gene. The CDR3 extends over 13 amino acids. Germline V gene lookup returns CDR1 LNHNV and CDR2 YYDKDF (reference sequence). The ends were cut back, 0 bases at V and 1 base at J, with 3 bases in the middle. Written as DNA, the CDR3 is TGTGCCACCAGCAGAGAACAGAACACTGAAGCTTTCTTT. Protein sequence: CATSREQNTEAFF.

The J gene is TRBJ2-3, the V gene TRBV20-1, with 7 bases fitting TRBD2. The CDR3 totals 15 residues. J gave up 4 bases and V 1 base, and 8 bases lay outside the gene matches. The germline gives CDR1 DFQATT, CDR2 SNEGSKA (reference sequence). CDR3 DNA: TGCAGTGCTAGAGGCAGGCGGGAGAGCTCAGATACGCAGTATTTT. It specifies CSARGRRESSDTQYF.

The chain combines TRBV7-9 with TRBJ1-1; 8 nucleotides agree with TRBD1. CDR1 SEHNR and CDR2 FQNEAQ come from the germline V gene (reference sequence). V was pared by 5 bases and J by 10 bases, with 6 bases of the junction left unmatched. The CDR3 runs to 12 residues. CDR3 coding DNA: TGTGCCAGCAGCCTGGGACAGGATGGAGCTTTCTTT. It translates to CASSLGQDGAFF.

This clonotype was seen once. V usage is TRBV29-1 and J usage is TRBJ2-6; D perhaps matches TRBD2 (5 bases). Trimming took off 4 bases at V and 4 bases at J, with 11 bases between the two ends. Germline loops: CDR1 SQVTM, CDR2 ANQGSEA. The CDR3 consists of 14 residues. The CDR3 region is CSVAGASGANVLTF. DNA for the CDR3: TGCAGCGTTGCCGGAGCTAGCGGGGCCAACGTCCTGACTTTC.

The table lists this clonotype with many counts. The chain is built from TRBV9 and TRBJ2-5, with a possible D match to TRBD2 (6 bases). The CDR3 length is 14 residues. Trimming cost V 0 bases and J 3 bases, with 9 bases left between them. Germline V gene data show CDR1 as SGDLS and CDR2 as YYNGEE. The CDR3 DNA is TGTGCCAGCAGCGTAGGTGGAGGGGAAGAGACCCAGTACTTC. Its protein is CASSVGGGEETQYF.

This clonotype was found many times. V and J are TRBV7-2 and TRBJ1-2, with D unclear. Germline CDR1 reads SGHTA; CDR2 reads FQGNSA. The CDR3 is made up of 12 amino acids. The V and J ends lost 5 bases and 1 base respectively, with 5 bases between them. CDR3 region: CASSEDNYGYTF. CDR3 DNA: TGTGCCAGCAGCGAGGATAACTATGGCTACACCTTC.

This clonotype was recorded at least ten times. The genes are TRBV9 and TRBJ2-5, with D unresolved. CDR1 is SGDLS and CDR2 is YYNGEE in the germline V gene. The V end was cut by 2 bases, the J end by 4 bases, with 9 bases between. CDR3 length: 13 residues. CDR3 sequence: CASSVAFGETQYF. The DNA of the CDR3 is TGTGCCAGCAGCGTCGCCTTCGGAGAGACCCAGTACTTC.

The sample holds a few counts of this clonotype. The J gene is TRBJ2-6, the V gene TRBV19, with D tentatively TRBD2 (6 bases). The germline gives CDR1 LNHDA, CDR2 SQIVND (reference sequence). The CDR3 loop spans 15 amino acids. Trimming stripped 7 bases from V and 0 bases from J, with 10 bases between. This CDR3 reads CASTRGFSGANVLTF. CDR3 DNA sequence: TGTGCCAGTACCCGGGGGTTCTCTGGGGCCAACGTCCTGACTTTC.

This clonotype showed up many times. The chain recombines TRBV7-9 with TRBJ1-1, with 7 bases fitting TRBD1. Germline loops: CDR1 SEHNR, CDR2 FQNEAQ (reference sequence). With 5 bases clipped from V and 1 base from J, the junction kept 4 bases outside the gene matches. This CDR3 region has 14 residues. CDR3 sequence: CASSLWDRNTEAFF. The CDR3 DNA follows: TGTGCCAGCAGCCTATGGGACAGGAACACTGAAGCTTTCTTT.

This clonotype was recorded a few times. The chain combines TRBV5-1 with TRBJ1-1, with 9 bases matching TRBD1. This CDR3 is 16 amino acids long. Germline lookup yields CDR1 SGHRS and CDR2 YFSETQ. The trim removed 4 bases at V and 0 bases at J, leaving 7 bases unmatched. DNA of the CDR3: TGCGCCAGCAGCGACCCCGGGACAGGGATGAACACTGAAGCTTTCTTT. It yields the protein CASSDPGTGMNTEAFF.

V gene TRBV7-9 combines with J gene TRBJ2-7; D not certain. Trimming removed 6 bases at V and 5 bases at J, with 17 bases between. Looked up from germline, CDR1 is SEHNR and CDR2 is FQNEAQ (reference sequence). CDR3 length equals 14 residues. CDR3: CASSPGQITDEQYF. The CDR3 coding sequence is TGTGCCAGCAGTCCGGGCCAAATAACGGACGAGCAGTACTTC.

The chain combines TRBV5-6 with TRBJ1-1, with unresolved D. From germline, CDR1 is SGHDT and CDR2 YYEEEE. The CDR3 contains 15 residues. V lost 6 bases and J 0 bases, leaving 15 bases between the germline ends. In nucleotides, the CDR3 is TGTGCCAGCAACGAATTCACAGCAATGAACACTGAAGCTTTCTTT. The encoded protein is CASNEFTAMNTEAFF.

Regarding this clonotype: The junction departs from germline at one end; a sequencing error may be responsible. V gene TRBV7-6 combines with J gene TRBJ2-7; the D is unclear. Germline CDR1 and CDR2: SGHVS and FNYEAQ. This CDR3 region has 12 residues. The CDR3 bases are TGTGCCAGCAGCTCCCTGACCTACGGGCAGTACTTC. Protein: CASSSLTYGQYF.